The 27 T cell receptor beta chains listed next were all sequenced from one sample in a study of PD-1 blockade in classical Hodgkin lymphoma. Time point denoted: cycle 4 day 1 (C4D1), after about 6 weeks of nivolumab. Each and every patient relapsed after autologous stem cell transplantation, and patients got differing brentuximab vedotin exposure. Negative selection with magnetic separation was used to purify CD4+ T cells from thawed PBMCs. Only in-frame clones appear in the TCRdb table, and some are missing; sequencing was by immunoSEQ multiplex PCR. The table has fewer than 35,000 clones, 80% to 90% seen once. The sequencing here drew on CD4+ T cells from blood, taken before the fourth cycle of nivolumab. Receptor source: a human donor with classical Hodgkin lymphoma.

This chain links TRBV7-9 with TRBJ1-1; perhaps TRBD1 as D (5 bases). The CDR3 runs 14 residues. Trimming cost V 4 bases and J 5 bases, with 14 bases left between them. Germline V gene sequence: CDR1 SEHNR, CDR2 FQNEAQ (reference sequence). The CDR3 nucleotides read TGTGCCAGCAGCTCACAAAACGGGGGGACTGAAGCTTTCTTT. Translating gives CASSSQNGGTEAFF.

V is TRBV21-1 and J is TRBJ2-7; the D segment call TRBD2 is taken from the table without a DNA check. TRBV21-1 is recorded as a pseudogene. This CDR3 is 11 amino acids long. CDR3 region: CASSGEYEQYF. DNA of the CDR3: TGTGCCAGCAGCGGGGAGTACGAGCAGTACTTC.

The rearrangement links TRBV11-2 to TRBJ2-2; 7 nucleotides match TRBD1. CDR3 length: 16 residues. CDR1 is SGHAT, CDR2 FQNNGV, per germline. With 1 base clipped from V and 0 bases from J, the junction kept 2 bases outside the gene matches. The CDR3 loop is CASSLVGGPNTGELFF. The CDR3, as DNA: TGTGCCAGCAGCTTAGTAGGGGGCCCGAACACCGGGGAGCTGTTTTTT.

This clone was counted once. The rearrangement links TRBV15 to TRBJ1-1; D might be TRBD1 (5 bases). Germline loops: CDR1 LNHNV, CDR2 YYDKDF (reference sequence). The ends were cut back, 0 bases at V and 6 bases at J, with 11 bases in the middle. CDR3 length: 14 amino acids. CDR3 in amino acids: CATSRDHTGAEAFF. The CDR3 DNA sequence: TGTGCCACCAGCAGAGACCATACAGGAGCTGAAGCTTTCTTT.

The chain links TRBV4-2 to TRBJ2-7, with 9 positions matching TRBD2. Trimming took 2 bases from V and 0 from J; bases not matched to a gene: 5. The CDR3 totals 16 residues. The germline gives CDR1 LGHNA, CDR2 YNFKEQ. The CDR3 region has the DNA TGTGCCAGCAGCCAATCCCTGCGGGGGGGCTCCTACGAGCAGTACTTC. It specifies CASSQSLRGGSYEQYF.

This clone was detected only once. The chain has TRBV9 and TRBJ2-7, with 9 nucleotides matching TRBD1. CDR1 is SGDLS, CDR2 YYNGEE, per germline. V was clipped by 3 bases and J by 1 base; unmatched bases: 5. This CDR3 contains 15 residues. The CDR3 coding sequence is TGTGCCAGCAGCGACGGACAGGGGCTGTCCTACGAGCAGTACTTC. Protein sequence: CASSDGQGLSYEQYF.

The J gene is TRBJ2-2, the V gene TRBV19, with 10 nucleotides matching TRBD1. The germline gives CDR1 LNHDA, CDR2 SQIVND (reference sequence). J gave up 6 bases and V 8 bases, and 6 bases lay outside the gene matches. CDR3 length equals 14 residues. CDR3 DNA: TGTGCCAGTGGCCGGGACAGGGGTTCCGGGGAGCTGTTTTTT. As protein: CASGRDRGSGELFF. Combining the CDR3 with reference TRBV19 and TRBJ2-2 gives the whole variable domain DGGITQSPKYLFRKEGQNVTLSCEQNLNHDAMYWYRQDPGQGLRLIYYSQIVNDFQKGDIAEGYSVSREKKESFPLTVTSAQKNPTAFYLCASGRDRGSGELFFGEGSRLTVL.

V is TRBV7-2 and J is TRBJ2-5; D is ambiguous. Per the germline V gene, CDR1 is SGHTA and CDR2 is FQGNSA. The V and J ends lost 2 bases and 4 bases respectively, with 11 bases between them. The CDR3 totals 14 residues. The CDR3 region is CASSLWNPVETQYF. The CDR3 DNA reads as TGTGCCAGCAGCTTATGGAATCCTGTAGAGACCCAGTACTTC.

This chain uses TRBV6-1 with TRBJ1-1, with 9 bases identical to TRBD1. The CDR3 totals 14 residues. V shed 7 bases and J 3 bases; nucleotides not matched to a gene: 6. Germline V lookup: CDR1 MNHNS, CDR2 SASEGT. CDR3 in amino acids: CASKYRQGDTEAFF. CDR3 nucleotide sequence: TGTGCCAGCAAATATCGACAGGGGGACACTGAAGCTTTCTTT.

The chain recombines TRBV27 with TRBJ2-7; D perhaps matches TRBD1 (6 bases). The CDR3 spans 14 residues. Trimming left V 7 bases short and J 3 bases short, with 16 bases between. Per germline, CDR1 MNHEY and CDR2 SMNVEV (reference sequence). CDR3 DNA: TGTGCCAGCAATCCACAGGGAAGACTCTACGAGCAGTACTTC. This translates into CASNPQGRLYEQYF.

The chain uses TRBV30 and TRBJ2-7, with D uncertain. The CDR3 loop spans 14 amino acids. Germline loops: CDR1 GTSNPN, CDR2 SVGIG (reference sequence). Trimming removed 5 bases from V and 2 bases from J, with 16 bases in between. CDR3 in DNA: TGTGCCTGGCAGAGACCCTCTCCACCCTACGAGCAGTACTTC. This codes for CAWQRPSPPYEQYF.

The genes are TRBV30 and TRBJ2-3; no definite D call. This CDR3 is 13 amino acids long. The V gene's germline CDR1 is GTSNPN and CDR2 SVGIG (reference sequence). V was cut by 2 bases and J by 1 base, with 7 bases left in between. CDR3 loop: CAWSITGTDTQYF. CDR3 nucleotides: TGTGCCTGGAGTATTACGGGCACAGATACGCAGTATTTT. The full variable domain, completed using reference TRBV30 and TRBJ2-3, is SQTIHQWPATLVQPVGSPLSLECTVEGTSNPNLYWYRQAAGRGLQLLFYSVGIGQISSEVPQNLSASRPQDRQFILSSKKLLLSDSGFYLCAWSITGTDTQYFGPGTRLTVL.

In this sample, this clone turned up once. The V and J genes are TRBV18 and TRBJ2-6; 7 bases line up with TRBD2. The V gene end was trimmed by 3 bases and the J gene end by 0 bases; junction bases not matched to a gene: 2. CDR1 and CDR2 (germline): KGHSH, LQKENI. The CDR3 has 16 residues. Written as DNA, the CDR3 is TGTGCCAGCTCACCCTCGGGGGGCTCTGGGGCCAACGTCCTGACTTTC. Amino acids: CASSPSGGSGANVLTF.

The CDR3 loop reads CAGSSQNSGNTIYF. The CDR3 region has the DNA TGTGCCGGTTCTAGTCAAAACTCTGGAAACACCATATATTTT. The V gene is TRBV7-9, the J gene TRBJ1-3; D not resolved. The CDR3 runs to 14 residues. V was cut by 11 bases and J by 0 bases, with 14 bases left in between. The germline V gene encodes CDR1 SEHNR and CDR2 FQNEAQ (reference sequence).

The CDR3 coding sequence is TGTGCCAGCAGTGAAGGTCCGGGCCCAGGGGGTGGCTACACCTTC. Its protein product is CASSEGPGPGGGYTF. This chain links TRBV6-1 with TRBJ1-2, with 7 positions matching TRBD1. J was trimmed by 7 bases and V by 1 base; bases with no gene match: 9. Germline V gene lookup returns CDR1 MNHNS and CDR2 SASEGT. This CDR3 spans 15 amino acids.

The chain has TRBV7-3 and TRBJ1-2, with D perhaps TRBD1 (5 bases). V was trimmed by 7 bases and J by 6 bases, leaving 21 bases between them. Germline CDR1 SGHTA, CDR2 FQGTGA. This CDR3 comprises 15 residues. The CDR3 region has the DNA TGTGCCAGCAAAAGGAGTTCAGGGTCTAGCGATGGCTACACCTTC. This translates into CASKRSSGSSDGYTF.

The rearrangement uses TRBV6-5 and TRBJ2-1; D possibly corresponds to TRBD1 (6 bases). With 6 bases removed from V and 5 bases from J, the gap between germline ends came to 8 bases. Germline CDR1 and CDR2: MNHEY and SVGAGI. The CDR3 runs 12 residues. CDR3 nucleotides: TGTGCCAGCAGGGGGGCCGACAATGAGCAGTTCTTC. Protein: CASRGADNEQFF.

J is TRBJ1-1 and V is TRBV14, with D tentatively TRBD1 (6 bases). Germline assignment: CDR1 SGHDN and CDR2 FVKESK. CDR3 length: 13 residues. The ends were cut back, 1 base at V and 11 bases at J, with 14 bases in the middle. The CDR3 sequence is CASSQGGSTGAFF. In nucleotides, the CDR3 is TGTGCCAGCAGCCAAGGAGGGTCGACAGGTGCTTTCTTT. Together with reference TRBV14 and TRBJ1-1, the CDR3 gives the full variable domain: EAGVTQFPSHSVIEKGQTVTLRCDPISGHDNLYWYRRVMGKEIKFLLHFVKESKQDESGMPNNRFLAERTGGTYSTLKVQPAELEDSGVYFCASSQGGSTGAFFGQGTRLTVV.

The chain combines TRBV7-9 with TRBJ1-3; weak D call: TRBD1 (6 bases). Germline CDR1 reads SEHNR; CDR2 reads FQNEAQ (reference sequence). Trimming shortened V by 5 bases and J by 0 bases, and 11 bases separated the two germline ends. The CDR3 length is 15 residues. For the CDR3, the DNA is TGTGCCAGCAGCCAAGGGGGGGGCTCTGGAAACACCATATATTTT. Protein sequence: CASSQGGGSGNTIYF. The whole variable domain, filled in from reference TRBV7-9 and TRBJ1-3, reads DTGVSQNPRHKITKRGQNVTFRCDPISEHNRLYWYRQTLGQGPEFLTYFQNEAQLEKSRLLSDRFSAERPKGSFSTLEIQRTEQGDSAMYLCASSQGGGSGNTIYFGEGSWLTVV.

V usage is TRBV7-6 and J usage is TRBJ2-7; possible D gene TRBD2, 5 bases. The germline V gene has CDR1 SGHVS and CDR2 FNYEAQ. This CDR3 spans 15 amino acids. V was shortened by 2 bases and J by 0 bases, with 11 bases between the two germline ends. CDR3 region: CASSLLGEGSYEQYF. As DNA, the CDR3 is TGTGCCAGCAGCTTATTAGGCGAGGGCTCCTACGAGCAGTACTTC.

This clone was observed a single time. The genes are TRBV18 and TRBJ1-1; D possibly corresponds to TRBD1 (6 bases). The V gene's germline CDR1 is KGHSH and CDR2 LQKENI. V dropped 1 base and J dropped 3 bases, with 15 bases sitting between them. CDR3 size: 16 residues. The CDR3, as DNA: TGTGCCAGCTCACCACGCGTCGGGGGCAGGGACACTGAAGCTTTCTTT. As protein: CASSPRVGGRDTEAFF.

The chain combines TRBV11-3 with TRBJ2-7; TRBD1 agrees at 9 bases. The germline gives CDR1 SGHNT, CDR2 YENEEA. The CDR3 has 15 residues. The junction had 4 bases not matched to a gene; V was cut back by 0 bases and J by 4 bases. CDR3 in DNA: TGTGCCAGCAGCTTAGAGGGACAGGGTTTTTACGAGCAGTACTTC. This sequence encodes CASSLEGQGFYEQYF.

In this sample, this clone turned up once. The V and J genes are TRBV19 and TRBJ1-1; weak D call: TRBD1 (6 bases). The CDR3 has 15 residues. V was shortened by 4 bases and J by 3 bases, with 15 bases between the two germline ends. CDR1 is LNHDA and CDR2 is SQIVND in the germline V gene (reference sequence). The CDR3 loop is CASSRNRDVDTEAFF. In DNA, the CDR3 is TGTGCCAGTAGTAGAAACAGGGATGTGGACACTGAAGCTTTCTTT.

The genes are TRBV5-1 and TRBJ1-1; possible D gene TRBD1, 5 bases. V was clipped by 3 bases and J by 1 base, with 10 bases between them. The CDR3 is 14 residues long. In germline, CDR1 is SGHRS, CDR2 YFSETQ. CDR3 sequence reads: CASSSGTGNTEAFF. CDR3 sequence (DNA): TGCGCCAGCAGCTCCGGGACGGGGAACACTGAAGCTTTCTTT.

The CDR3 is CASSPSQGHSGTEAFF. CDR3 nucleotide sequence: TGTGCCAGCTCACCAAGTCAGGGGCACTCGGGCACTGAAGCTTTCTTT. V usage is TRBV18 and J usage is TRBJ1-1; maybe TRBD1 (6 bases). Germline CDR1 and CDR2: KGHSH and LQKENI. This CDR3 contains 16 residues. Trimming shortened V by 2 bases and J by 4 bases, and 17 bases separated the two germline ends. Full variable domain (outside the CDR3, taken from reference TRBV18 and TRBJ1-1): NAGVMQNPRHLVRRRGQEARLRCSPMKGHSHVYWYRQLPEEGLKFMVYLQKENIIDESGMPKERFSAEFPKEGPSILRIQQVVRGDSAAYFCASSPSQGHSGTEAFFGQGTRLTVV.

This clone turned up a few times. This rearrangement joins TRBV7-5 to TRBJ1-2; the table's D call, TRBD1, was not checked against the DNA. TRBV7-5 is flagged as a pseudogene. This CDR3 has 13 amino acids. CDR3 nucleotide sequence: TGTGCCAGAAGCTTGGGGACAGACTATGGCTACACCTTC. It specifies CARSLGTDYGYTF.

J is TRBJ1-5 and V is TRBV28; 7 positions match TRBD1. Germline loops: CDR1 MDHEN, CDR2 SYDVKM. CDR3 size: 16 residues. V was clipped by 2 bases and J by 2 bases; unmatched bases: 6. CDR3 sequence: CASSLETGRRNQPQHF. As DNA, the CDR3 is TGTGCCAGCAGTTTAGAGACAGGGAGGCGCAATCAGCCCCAGCATTTT.